A single sample is the source of the 25 T cell receptor beta chains below, sequenced in a study of tumor-infiltrating lymphocytes in primary liver carcinoma. Germline DNA was extracted too, while blood RNA derived from unsorted whole blood. The researchers produced TCR beta cDNA from approximately 460 ng total RNA with a constant-region primer. Researchers made the TCR beta libraries by running three nested multiplex PCR rounds with slightly modified ARM-PCR. Each of the first two PCR rounds ran nine to ten cycles with TRBV1-TRBV30 forward and C-beta reverse primers. MiXCR was run by TCRdb on the multiplex PCR reads, yielding one entry per CDR3 protein. The sample comprises approximately 330,000 distinct CDR3 sequences, approximately 65% of which are singletons, and roughly 6% rests with the top ten. The source material was peripheral blood. The receptors were sampled from a man aged 35 to 55 with primary liver carcinoma and hepatitis B virus infection.

On this clonotype itself: With a much larger clone just one base away, this may be a read error. The chain combines TRBV4-1 with TRBJ2-3; D could derive from TRBD1 or TRBD2 (5 bases each). Trimming shortened V by 0 bases and J by 4 bases, and 8 bases separated the two germline ends. CDR3 length equals 14 residues. The germline V gene has CDR1 MGHRA and CDR2 YSYEKL. The CDR3 DNA follows: TGCGCCAGCAGCCAAGAGATGGGGGCAGATACGCAGTATTTT. Its translation: CASSQEMGADTQYF.

This clonotype occurred many times. The chain couples TRBV29-1 to TRBJ1-2; TRBD1 might be the D (5 bases). CDR1 and CDR2 from the germline V gene are SQVTM and ANQGSEA. The CDR3 is 12 residues long. V was trimmed by 0 bases and J by 7 bases, leaving 9 bases between them. The CDR3 region has the DNA TGCAGCGTTGAAGAGGGGGGGGGTGGCTACACCTTC. Protein product: CSVEEGGGGYTF. The complete variable domain, with remaining parts taken from reference TRBV29-1 and TRBJ1-2, reads SAVISQKPSRDICQRGTSLTIQCQVDSQVTMMFWYRQQPGQSLTLIATANQGSEATYESGFVIDKFPISRPNLTFSTLTVSNMSPEDSSIYLCSVEEGGGGYTFGSGTRLTVV.

As regards this clonotype: The junction departs from germline at one end; a sequencing error may be responsible. V usage is TRBV14 and J usage is TRBJ2-3; weak D call: TRBD2 (6 bases). The CDR3 sequence is 15 residues long. Germline V gene lookup returns CDR1 SGHDN and CDR2 FVKESK. The DNA for the CDR3 is TGTGCCAGCTGCCAATTGGGGACTAGCACAGATACGCAGTATTTT. It specifies CASCQLGTSTDTQYF.

This chain links TRBV30 with TRBJ2-2; 14 nucleotides line up with TRBD2. V gave up 3 bases and J gave up 0 bases; unmatched junction bases: 9. CDR3 length equals 19 residues. Germline CDR1 and CDR2: GTSNPN and SVGIG (reference sequence). The CDR3 DNA is TGTGCCTGGAGGGGACCGGGACTAGCGGGAGTAGCGAACACCGGGGAGCTGTTTTTT. Translated: CAWRGPGLAGVANTGELFF.

This clonotype was observed a handful of times. The chain uses TRBV10-3 and TRBJ2-7, with 7 bases lining up with TRBD1. The V gene's germline CDR1 is ENHRY and CDR2 SYGVKD. V lost 6 bases and J lost 4; bases outside the gene matches: 0. The CDR3 consists of 11 residues. The CDR3 nucleotides read TGTGCCATCAGCAGGGGGTACGAGCAGTACTTC. It codes for CAISRGYEQYF.

Ten or more counts support this clonotype. The chain couples TRBV5-5 to TRBJ2-7; D not certain. The germline gives CDR1 SGHKS, CDR2 YYEKEE (reference sequence). The length of the CDR3 is 12 residues. V gave up 6 bases and J gave up 4 bases, with 11 bases separating them. In nucleotides, the CDR3 is TGTGCCAGCAACAAGACACCTTACGAGCAGTACTTC. This codes for CASNKTPYEQYF.

The table lists this clonotype with a few counts. This chain links TRBV6-1 with TRBJ2-7, with 10 bases fitting TRBD1. Trimming at V came to 4 bases and at J to 5 bases, leaving 5 bases not matched to a gene. This CDR3 has 14 residues. Germline V gene data show CDR1 as MNHNS and CDR2 as SASEGT. CDR3 region: CASSALTGGDEQYF. As DNA, the CDR3 is TGTGCCAGCAGTGCCCTGACAGGGGGCGACGAGCAGTACTTC.

Regarding this clonotype: A read error may explain this, as a much larger clone is one base away. J is TRBJ2-7 and V is TRBV4-1; D gene ambiguous. Germline lookup yields CDR1 MGHRA and CDR2 YSYEKL. Between the trimmed V and J ends, which lost 7 bases and 2 bases, there was a span of 18 bases. The CDR3 totals 15 residues. CDR3 nucleotide sequence: TGCGCCAGCAACCAGAAGGGTGACGGCGCCTACGAGCAGTACTTC. This encodes CASNQKGDGAYEQYF.

Of note for this clonotype: One base away lies a much larger clone, so this may be a sequencing read error. The chain links TRBV10-2 to TRBJ2-7, with D unresolved. This CDR3 contains 15 residues. Germline CDR1 is WSHSY and CDR2 is SAAADI. Trimming shortened V by 7 bases and J by 3 bases, and 19 bases separated the two germline ends. This chain's CDR3 is CASNSSARGLYEQYF. CDR3 nucleotide sequence: TGCGCCAGCAATAGCTCGGCACGCGGCCTCTACGAGCAGTACTTC.

The genes are TRBV25-1 and TRBJ2-1; D possibly uses TRBD1 or TRBD2 (5 bases each). The CDR3 is 17 amino acids. Per germline, CDR1 MGHDK and CDR2 SYGVNS. V shed 5 bases and J shed 4 bases, with 21 bases lying between them. Here the CDR3 reads CASSSSSPGPIYNEQFF. DNA of the CDR3: TGTGCCAGCAGTTCCTCATCTCCGGGACCGATATACAATGAGCAGTTCTTC.

This clonotype was counted at least ten times. V usage is TRBV6-2 or TRBV6-3 and J usage is TRBJ2-7; no clear D gene. The CDR3 length is 16 residues. Germline V CDR1 and CDR2: MNHEY, SVGEGT. V was clipped by 5 bases and J by 6 bases, with 23 bases between them. The CDR3 DNA sequence: TGTGCCAGCAGTCTCACAGAGGTTGCAGCCTTCGGCGAGCAGTACTTC. Protein product: CASSLTEVAAFGEQYF.

V and J are TRBV2 and TRBJ2-3; TRBD2 aligns across 9 bases. Per germline, CDR1 SNHLY and CDR2 FYNNEI. This CDR3 is 14 amino acids long. The junction had 7 bases not matched to a gene; V was cut back by 4 bases and J by 8 bases. The CDR3 DNA reads TGTGCCAGCAGTGGAGCGGGAGGTCTCTCTACGCAGTATTTT. Protein sequence: CASSGAGGLSTQYF.

Notes on this clonotype: Relative to the germline gene, one junction end is altered; a read error may explain this. The chain combines TRBV28 with TRBJ2-3; the D gene is possibly TRBD1 (5 bases). The germline V gene encodes CDR1 MDHEN and CDR2 SYDVKM. This CDR3 has 12 amino acids. CDR3 in amino acids: CSSSQTAVMQYF. CDR3 nucleotide sequence: TGTTCCAGCAGTCAGACAGCAGTTATGCAGTATTTT.

V gene TRBV5-4 combines with J gene TRBJ2-5; TRBD1 aligns across 10 bases. The ends lost 2 bases at V and 4 bases at J; junction bases unmatched: 5. The CDR3 runs 15 residues. Germline CDR1 reads SGHNT; CDR2 reads YYREEE (reference sequence). CDR3 DNA sequence: TGTGCCAGCAGCTTAGGGGACAGGGGTGCAGAGACCCAGTACTTC. This encodes CASSLGDRGAETQYF.

About this clonotype: A much larger clone is a single base away; this may be a read error. The chain recombines TRBV6-6 with TRBJ2-3, with D possibly matching TRBD2 (5 bases). V lost 0 bases, J lost 0 bases, and 19 bases lay in between. The germline V gene encodes CDR1 MNHNY and CDR2 SVGAGI (reference sequence). The CDR3 is 19 amino acids. The DNA of the CDR3 is TGTGCCAGCAGTTACTCAAGCGGAACGTCCCACGCTAGCACAGATACGCAGTATTTT. It translates to CASSYSSGTSHASTDTQYF.

Worth noting for this clonotype: Germline is not matched at one junction end, which may reflect a read error. The DNA of the CDR3 is TGTGCCATTAGCCGTGAACTAGGGAATGAGCACTTCTTC. Encoded protein: CAISRELGNEHFF. This chain links TRBV11-2 with TRBJ2-1, with D perhaps matching TRBD2 (5 bases). There are 13 residues in the CDR3. The germline V gene encodes CDR1 SGHAT and CDR2 FQNNGV.

This clonotype was seen many times. CDR3 bases: TGCAGCGTTGTTTGGGTTGTCGGAGATACGCAGTATTTT. Translated, it gives CSVVWVVGDTQYF. The chain carries TRBV29-1 and TRBJ2-3; D unclear. CDR1 and CDR2 (germline): SQVTM, ANQGSEA. The germline V and J ends were trimmed by 4 bases and 5 bases, with 13 bases remaining between them. There are 13 residues in the CDR3.

Of note for this clonotype: At one end, the junction sequence differs from germline, possibly due to a read error. The rearrangement joins TRBV6-6 to TRBJ2-7; D may be TRBD2 (6 bases). The CDR3 loop spans 13 amino acids. Germline CDR1 MNHNY, CDR2 SVGAGI (reference sequence). CDR3 coding DNA: TGTGCCAGCAGCCACGGGGTGGACTACGAGGAGTACTTC. Protein sequence: CASSHGVDYEEYF.

In regard to this clonotype: A much larger clonotype is one base distant, so this may be a read error. This chain links TRBV10-3 with TRBJ2-7; 9 bases fit TRBD1. V lost 8 bases to trimming and J lost 6 bases; unmatched junction nucleotides: 8. CDR3 length: 13 residues. Germline V lookup: CDR1 ENHRY, CDR2 SYGVKD. CDR3 region: CAIYRDREGEQYF. In DNA, the CDR3 is TGTGCCATCTACAGGGACAGGGAGGGCGAGCAGTACTTC.

This clonotype appeared a single time. At one of its ends the junction is not consistent with the germline gene, which may arise from a read error. The rearrangement uses TRBV6-1 and TRBJ1-5; D is uncertain. The CDR3 has 14 amino acids. In germline, CDR1 is MNHNS, CDR2 SASEGT. The CDR3 loop is CASNERSGYQPQHF. Written as DNA, the CDR3 is TGTGCCAGCAATGAAAGGTCAGGTTATCAGCCCCAGCACTTT.

In the case of this clonotype: A much larger clone lies one base from this, so it may be a read error. The rearrangement joins TRBV12-3 or TRBV12-4 to TRBJ2-1; 12 nucleotides align to TRBD2. J gave up 1 base and V 10 bases, and 8 bases lay outside the gene matches. The CDR3 is 16 amino acids. The CDR3 loop is CANTRLAGASYNEQFF. The DNA of the CDR3 is TGTGCCAACACCCGACTAGCGGGAGCGTCCTACAATGAGCAGTTCTTC.

As concerns this clonotype: This may arise from a read error, as a much more abundant clone is one base away. V usage is TRBV10-3 and J usage is TRBJ1-2, with D perhaps TRBD1 (6 bases). This CDR3 is 12 amino acids long. The germline V gene encodes CDR1 ENHRY and CDR2 SYGVKD. DNA for the CDR3: TGTGCCATCAGTACAACAGGGAATGGCTGCACCTTC. Amino acids: CAISTTGNGCTF.

The chain has TRBV12-3 or TRBV12-4 and TRBJ1-2; D gene ambiguous. Deletions cut 10 bases from V and 10 bases from J, with 28 bases between. This CDR3 contains 15 residues. CDR3 sequence reads: CAISPEGMAKSDYTF. The CDR3 DNA reads TGTGCCATCAGCCCCGAGGGAATGGCTAAGAGTGACTACACCTTC.

Remarks on this clonotype: This sequence may be a read error, since a much larger clone differs from it by one base. The rearrangement joins TRBV4-1 to TRBJ2-7, with D tentatively TRBD2 (6 bases). V gave up 4 bases and J gave up 2 bases, with 12 bases separating them. There are 14 residues in the CDR3. The V gene's germline CDR1 is MGHRA and CDR2 YSYEKL. The CDR3 nucleotides read TGCGCCAGCAGCCCGGGGACTCTCCCCTACGAGCAGTACTTC. Translation gives CASSPGTLPYEQYF.

In this sample, this clonotype turned up a few times. A much larger clone lies a single base off, so this may be a read error. The rearrangement links TRBV6-2 or TRBV6-3 to TRBJ2-2, with 10 nucleotides matching TRBD1. V was pared by 5 bases and J by 5 bases, with 5 bases of the junction left unmatched. The CDR3 runs to 15 residues. Per germline, CDR1 MNHEY and CDR2 SVGEGT. The chain's CDR3 is CASSPGQGVTGELFF. The CDR3 region has the DNA TGTGCCAGCAGTCCCGGACAGGGGGTTACCGGGGAGCTGTTTTTT.